This entry features one TCR beta chain sequence. Its antigen is unknown. Treatment defined: 10-day PBMC culture with coronavirus spike peptide pools or control peptides (ViraFEST assay). At the Johns Hopkins FTIC core, DNA taken from cultured CD4+ T cells was sequenced by way of the Oncomine TCR Beta short-read assay. TCRdb passed the PCR reads through MiXCR, listing each CDR3 protein once. The sample has about 19,000 distinct CDR3 sequences, roughly 70% seen once; the top ten hold about 5.5%. The data are from a study of vaccination and CD4 T cells after COVID-19. Looked up from germline, CDR1 is MNHEY and CDR2 is SMNVEV (reference sequence). Trimming removed 2 bases from V and 4 bases from J, with 2 bases in between. The CDR3 extends over 12 amino acids.

Source material: CD4+ T cells from blood, cultured in vitro. This clonotype was obtained from a human donor who had recovered from COVID-19. The chain joins TRBV27 to TRBJ2-2; D unresolved. The CDR3 coding sequence is TGTGCCAGCAGTTTAATCACCGGGGAGCTGTTTTTT. It encodes CASSLITGELFF.